This TCR beta chain appears in the sequencing data of a study of human T cells and chemical hapten exposure. Overall study findings and caveats: TCRs at high frequency, those above 1 in 1000, did not change with DPC sensitization.

The time point was: healthy volunteer bleed at 2 weeks. Total RNA came from unfractionated whole blood. This clonotype was picked up many times. Its specificity is unknown. Via MiXCR, TCRdb re-called the RACE reads, giving one row per CDR3 protein. The table has some 120,000 distinct CDR3 sequences, roughly 9% seen once. This CDR3 has 16 amino acids. CDR1 is SGHRS, CDR2 YFSETQ, per germline. Trimming cost V 5 bases and J 2 bases, with 16 bases left between them. The TCR sequence derives from a male donor in good health. Some clones in this sample may be carry-over from other donors' samples. The chain is built from TRBV5-1 and TRBJ2-2; tentative D call: TRBD1 (5 bases). The sample consisted of whole blood. In DNA, the CDR3 is TGCGCCAGCAGTCCAGGGATAGCTTCTAACACCGGGGAGCTGTTTTTT. Residues: CASSPGIASNTGELFF.